This TCR beta chain was sequenced during a study of T cell responses to AZD1222 COVID-19 vaccine. Findings and caveats of the study: Among spike-specific TCRs, nearly half reportedly target unmutated variant regions. The peak T cell response came first, and repertoires were sampled only after it.

For this clone: Antigen unknown.

The CDR3 contains 14 residues. In germline, CDR1 is SGHTA, CDR2 FQGTGA. V was trimmed by 2 bases and J by 6 bases, leaving 10 bases between them. Assay: immunoSEQ multiplex PCR; the TCRdb copy retains only in-frame clones and omits some. The sample consists of some 140,000 clones, approximately 84% of them appearing once. This receptor was taken from an adult in good health. The gene calls are TRBV7-3 and TRBJ1-4; D possibly corresponds to TRBD1 (5 bases). Sequenced here: peripheral blood, sampled on day 0 of AZD1222 vaccination. This CDR3 reads CASSLLTRDEKLFF. CDR3 sequence (DNA): TGTGCCAGCAGCTTACTCACCAGGGATGAAAAACTGTTTTTT.